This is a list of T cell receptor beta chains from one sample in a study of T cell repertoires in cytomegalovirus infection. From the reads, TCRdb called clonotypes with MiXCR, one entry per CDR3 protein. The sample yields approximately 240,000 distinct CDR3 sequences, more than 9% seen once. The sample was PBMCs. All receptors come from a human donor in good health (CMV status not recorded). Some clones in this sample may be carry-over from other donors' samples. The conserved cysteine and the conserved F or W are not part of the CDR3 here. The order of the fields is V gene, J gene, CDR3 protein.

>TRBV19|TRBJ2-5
ASSMLGSETQY
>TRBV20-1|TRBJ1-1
SARPNTEAF
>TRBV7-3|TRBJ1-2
ASSAGTGNFYGYT
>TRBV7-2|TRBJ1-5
ASSSPAGNSNQPQH
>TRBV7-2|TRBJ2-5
ASSPLAAQETQY
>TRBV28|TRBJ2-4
ASREPPKNIQY
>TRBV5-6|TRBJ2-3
ASSSTLSTDTQY
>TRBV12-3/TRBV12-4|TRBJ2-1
ASNPGLSYNEQF
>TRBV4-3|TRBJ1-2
ASRQSYGGNYGYT
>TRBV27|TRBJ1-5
ASSLVGGLGSNQPQH
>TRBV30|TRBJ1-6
AWTGQRLHNSPLH
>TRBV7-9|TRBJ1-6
ASSTGEASSPLH
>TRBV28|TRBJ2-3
ASLAQVPDTQY
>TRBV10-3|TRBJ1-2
AISESGGDRLNGYT
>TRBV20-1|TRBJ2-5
SAKDSKETQY
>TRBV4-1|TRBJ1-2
ASSRGQGEANYGYT
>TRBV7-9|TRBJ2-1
ASSLVQHSYNEQF
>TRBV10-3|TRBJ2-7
AISESGGNEQY
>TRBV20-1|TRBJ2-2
SARKTGVDTGELF
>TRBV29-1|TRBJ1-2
SVELGEGYT
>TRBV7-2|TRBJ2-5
ASSFGLQETQY
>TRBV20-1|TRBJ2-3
SAPERVGGTDTQY
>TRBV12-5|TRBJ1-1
AGGLSAGGHTEAF
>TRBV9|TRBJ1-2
ASSPQTGWGYGYT
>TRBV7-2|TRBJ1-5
ASSLGGIGQPQH
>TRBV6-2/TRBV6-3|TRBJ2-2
ASRYTGDSGELF
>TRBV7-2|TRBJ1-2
ASSSSQPGRVNVYP
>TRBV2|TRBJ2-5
ASTRGQETQY
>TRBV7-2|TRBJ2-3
ASSPAGVIGRSTDTQY